This T cell receptor (beta chain) was captured by sequencing in a study of somatic mutations in cytotoxic T cells in rheumatoid arthritis. Study outcomes and limitations: The top CD8+ clone topped 20% of CD8+ cells in about an eighth of the 65 patients.

The protocol was immunoSEQ multiplex PCR, while the TCRdb copy is restricted to in-frame clones and leaves out a portion. The sample has 12,000 or so clones; less than 90% are singletons. This clone was detected only once. Its specificity is unknown. Trimming removed 0 bases from V and 6 bases from J; junction bases left unmatched: 5. This CDR3 region has 15 residues. CDR1 and CDR2 from the germline V gene are SGHNT and YYREEE (reference sequence). V and J are TRBV5-4 and TRBJ1-4, with 7 bases matching TRBD1. Sequencing was done on a sample of CD8+ T cells sorted from blood. This receptor was obtained from a woman aged 55-70 years in good health. Here the CDR3 DNA reads TGTGCCAGCAGCTTGGAGGGGGCGATGGATGAAAAACTGTTTTTT. Residues: CASSLEGAMDEKLFF.